Listed here are 20 T cell receptor beta chains from one sample, sequenced in a study of cytomegalovirus exposure and HLA in healthy donors (dated 2017 in TCRdb). The receptor library was made with the immunoSEQ multiplex PCR assay. A mixture of 60 forward primers for TCR Vbeta segments and 13 reverse primers for TCR Jbeta segments was used in the multiplex PCR. TCRdb took this table from immuneACCESS and kept in-frame rearrangements with V and J called. Such tables lack part of the clones; where checked against another copy, unresolved V genes explain under half of the gap, and the rest is unexplained. This sample gives over 100,000 clones in total; approximately 82% of them show up just once. The ten largest clonotypes hold around a fifth of the sample. Input material: PBMCs. Source of these receptors: a man younger than 45 in good health and CMV-seropositive.

This chain links TRBV4-1 with TRBJ2-1, with 9 bases fitting TRBD1. The CDR3 spans 17 residues. Germline CDR1 and CDR2: MGHRA and YSYEKL. With 0 bases clipped from V and 6 bases from J, the junction kept 9 bases outside the gene matches. The CDR3 protein is CASSQEFGQGRANEQFF. In DNA, the CDR3 is TGCGCCAGCAGCCAAGAGTTCGGACAGGGGAGAGCCAATGAGCAGTTCTTC.

This clone was recorded only once. The chain uses TRBV6-1 and TRBJ1-5, with 7 positions matching TRBD1. The V gene end was trimmed by 5 bases and the J gene end by 6 bases; junction bases not matched to a gene: 4. The CDR3 extends over 13 amino acids. CDR1 is MNHNS and CDR2 is SASEGT in the germline V gene. The CDR3 bases are TGTGCCAGCAGTCCTTACAGGGGTCAGCCCCAGCATTTT. Translated: CASSPYRGQPQHF.

This rearrangement joins TRBV6-5 to TRBJ1-2; D is perhaps TRBD1 (5 bases). Between the trimmed V and J ends, which lost 5 bases and 8 bases, there was a span of 15 bases. Germline V lookup: CDR1 MNHEY, CDR2 SVGAGI. This CDR3 comprises 13 residues. As DNA, the CDR3 is TGTGCCAGCAGTCGCGGGACTGATAAGGGCTACACCTTC. As protein: CASSRGTDKGYTF.

This clone has just one count. The gene calls are TRBV29-1 and TRBJ2-1; 7 bases map to TRBD2. V dropped 6 bases and J dropped 6; count of bases not matched to a gene: 14. The CDR3 extends over 15 amino acids. Germline CDR1 reads SQVTM; CDR2 reads ANQGSEA. The CDR3 DNA reads TGCAGCGTGGACACAACCGGGACTACCATCAATGAGCAGTTCTTC. It yields the protein CSVDTTGTTINEQFF.

The V call is TRBV9, the J call TRBJ2-3, with 7 positions matching TRBD2. CDR1 is SGDLS, CDR2 YYNGEE, per germline. The length of the CDR3 is 18 residues. With V trimmed by 3 bases and J by 1 base, 14 bases remained unmatched. The CDR3 region has the DNA TGTGCCAGCAGCGAAGGGCTAGCGGCCAATCTTGGCACAGATACGCAGTATTTT. Translation: CASSEGLAANLGTDTQYF.

V is TRBV5-1 and J is TRBJ2-5; D possibly corresponds to TRBD2 (6 bases). TRBJ2-7 explains the end of the DNA better; the J call may be wrong. The CDR3 totals 13 residues. The germline CDR1 and CDR2 sequences are SGHRS and YFSETQ. CDR3 DNA: TGCGCCAGCAGCGCGGGACCAGCCTACGAGCAGTACTTC. Translating it yields CASSAGPAYEQYF.

The chain couples TRBV5-1 to TRBJ1-2, with TRBD1 as a possible D gene (6 bases). This CDR3 region has 14 residues. V dropped 0 bases and J dropped 7 bases, with 13 bases sitting between them. Germline V lookup: CDR1 SGHRS, CDR2 YFSETQ. The CDR3 nucleotides read TGCGCCAGCAGCTTGGTGGCAGGGACAAGTGGCTACACCTTC. This gives the protein CASSLVAGTSGYTF.

The chain combines TRBV6-1 with TRBJ2-1; D gene uncertain. V lost 3 bases, J lost 8 bases, and 8 bases lay in between. CDR3 length: 12 residues. Per germline, CDR1 MNHNS and CDR2 SASEGT. CDR3 region: CASSEIQDEQFF. CDR3 nucleotide sequence: TGTGCCAGCAGTGAGATTCAGGATGAGCAGTTCTTC.

The rearrangement uses TRBV10-3 and TRBJ2-2; TRBD2 is a possible D gene (6 bases). The V end was cut by 2 bases, the J end by 5 bases, with 15 bases between. The V gene's germline CDR1 is ENHRY and CDR2 SYGVKD. This CDR3 region has 16 residues. The CDR3 DNA follows: TGTGCCATCAGTGAGGGTACGGGAGAGGGAACCGGGGAGCTGTTTTTT. Residues: CAISEGTGEGTGELFF.

The chain links TRBV11-3 to TRBJ1-2, with 12 bases aligning to TRBD1. The CDR3 is made up of 18 amino acids. The trim removed 5 bases at V and 8 bases at J, leaving 18 bases unmatched. The V gene's germline CDR1 is SGHNT and CDR2 YENEEA. CDR3 sequence reads: CASSPYKGQGARFRGYTF. CDR3 DNA sequence: TGTGCCAGCAGCCCGTACAAGGGACAGGGGGCGCGTTTTAGGGGCTACACCTTC.

The sample holds one count of this clone. J is TRBJ2-2 and V is TRBV28, with 7 positions matching TRBD2. CDR3 length equals 15 residues. V dropped 6 bases and J dropped 1; count of bases not matched to a gene: 5. Germline lookup yields CDR1 MDHEN and CDR2 SYDVKM. CDR3 loop: CASSPPGGNTGELFF. Written as DNA, the CDR3 is TGTGCCAGCAGCCCTCCGGGGGGGAACACCGGGGAGCTGTTTTTT. Using reference TRBV28 and TRBJ2-2 for the parts outside the CDR3, the full variable domain is DVKVTQSSRYLVKRTGEKVFLECVQDMDHENMFWYRQDPGLGLRLIYFSYDVKMKEKGDIPEGYSVSREKKERFSLILESASTNQTSMYLCASSPPGGNTGELFFGEGSRLTVL.

This clone has only a few counts. This sequence joins TRBV2 and TRBJ1-1; perhaps TRBD1 as D (6 bases). V was shortened by 4 bases and J by 6 bases, with 9 bases between the two germline ends. The CDR3 sequence is 12 residues long. Germline loops: CDR1 SNHLY, CDR2 FYNNEI. CDR3: CASSGQGSEAFF. The DNA of the CDR3 is TGTGCCAGCAGTGGGCAGGGGTCTGAAGCTTTCTTT.

The rearrangement joins TRBV6-5 to TRBJ2-1; D is uncertain. V was shortened by 2 bases and J by 0 bases, with 11 bases between the two germline ends. The CDR3 is 16 amino acids. The germline V gene encodes CDR1 MNHEY and CDR2 SVGAGI. The CDR3 sequence: CASSYQTWSSYNEQFF. CDR3 DNA sequence: TGTGCCAGCAGTTACCAGACTTGGAGCTCCTACAATGAGCAGTTCTTC.

This clone was seen more than once but under ten times. The rearrangement links TRBV15 to TRBJ1-1; D is uncertain. Per the germline V gene, CDR1 is LNHNV and CDR2 is YYDKDF (reference sequence). CDR3 length: 13 amino acids. Between the trimmed V and J ends, which lost 0 bases and 12 bases, there was a span of 14 bases. Here the CDR3 reads CATSRDRQALSFF. The CDR3 coding sequence is TGTGCCACCAGCAGAGATAGGCAGGCCCTCTCTTTCTTT.

The rearrangement uses TRBV6-6 and TRBJ2-7, with 11 nucleotides matching TRBD2. The CDR3 runs to 15 residues. J lost 4 bases, V lost 5 bases, and 7 bases had no gene match. Per the germline V gene, CDR1 is MNHNY and CDR2 is SVGAGI (reference sequence). The CDR3 loop is CASSHLAGGVYEQYF. CDR3 nucleotides: TGTGCCAGCAGTCACCTAGCGGGGGGCGTATACGAGCAGTACTTC.

The chain combines TRBV5-1 with TRBJ2-2, with 8 bases that match TRBD1. CDR1 SGHRS and CDR2 YFSETQ come from the germline V gene. V lost 6 bases, J lost 6 bases, and 7 bases stayed unmatched. The CDR3 loop spans 14 amino acids. The CDR3 reads CASNGQGASGELFF. CDR3 DNA: TGCGCCAGCAATGGGCAGGGGGCCTCCGGGGAGCTGTTTTTT.

The V call is TRBV5-1, the J call TRBJ1-1, with D possibly TRBD1 on 6 matching bases. The CDR3 length is 14 residues. The V and J ends lost 2 bases and 5 bases respectively, with 13 bases between them. Germline loops: CDR1 SGHRS, CDR2 YFSETQ. The CDR3 coding sequence is TGCGCCAGCAGCTTTGAGAGGGGGTTGACTGAAGCTTTCTTT. Its protein product is CASSFERGLTEAFF.

The chain links TRBV7-3 to TRBJ2-2, with D unclear. Trimming took 1 base from V and 7 from J, leaving 7 bases between them. The CDR3 spans 13 residues. Germline CDR1 SGHTA, CDR2 FQGTGA. CDR3 coding DNA: TGTGCCAGCAGCTTAAACCAGCGCGGGGAGCTGTTTTTT. Protein sequence: CASSLNQRGELFF.

This chain links TRBV19 with TRBJ2-1; D gene uncertain. This CDR3 has 12 residues. Trimming left V 5 bases short and J 7 bases short, with 9 bases between. Germline loops: CDR1 LNHDA, CDR2 SQIVND (reference sequence). In nucleotides, the CDR3 is TGTGCCAGTAGTCCAACTTGGAATGAGCAGTTCTTC. Residues: CASSPTWNEQFF.

The chain uses TRBV7-3 and TRBJ2-2, with TRBD1 as a possible D gene (5 bases). The V gene lost 5 bases and the J gene lost 5 bases, with 6 bases spanning the gap. The CDR3 totals 12 residues. CDR1 SGHTA and CDR2 FQGTGA come from the germline V gene. CDR3 residues: CASSKGTGELFF. The CDR3 DNA sequence: TGTGCCAGCAGCAAGGGGACCGGGGAGCTGTTTTTT. Complete variable domain (other parts from reference TRBV7-3 and TRBJ2-2): GAGVSQTPSNKVTEKGKYVELRCDPISGHTALYWYRQSLGQGPEFLIYFQGTGAADDSGLPNDRFFAVRPEGSVSTLKIQRTERGDSAVYLCASSKGTGELFFGEGSRLTVL.